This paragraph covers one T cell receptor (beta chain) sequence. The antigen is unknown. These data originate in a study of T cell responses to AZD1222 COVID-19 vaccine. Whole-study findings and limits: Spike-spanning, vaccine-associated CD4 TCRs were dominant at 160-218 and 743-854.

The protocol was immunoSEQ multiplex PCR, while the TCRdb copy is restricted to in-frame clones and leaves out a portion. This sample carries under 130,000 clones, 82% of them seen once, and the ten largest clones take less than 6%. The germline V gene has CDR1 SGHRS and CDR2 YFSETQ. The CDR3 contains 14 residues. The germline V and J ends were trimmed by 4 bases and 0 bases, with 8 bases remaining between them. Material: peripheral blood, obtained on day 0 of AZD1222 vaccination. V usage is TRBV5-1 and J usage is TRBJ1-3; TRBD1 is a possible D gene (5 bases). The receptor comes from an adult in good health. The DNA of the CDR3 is TGCGCCAGCAGCCAGGGAAACTCTGGAAACACCATATATTTT. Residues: CASSQGNSGNTIYF.